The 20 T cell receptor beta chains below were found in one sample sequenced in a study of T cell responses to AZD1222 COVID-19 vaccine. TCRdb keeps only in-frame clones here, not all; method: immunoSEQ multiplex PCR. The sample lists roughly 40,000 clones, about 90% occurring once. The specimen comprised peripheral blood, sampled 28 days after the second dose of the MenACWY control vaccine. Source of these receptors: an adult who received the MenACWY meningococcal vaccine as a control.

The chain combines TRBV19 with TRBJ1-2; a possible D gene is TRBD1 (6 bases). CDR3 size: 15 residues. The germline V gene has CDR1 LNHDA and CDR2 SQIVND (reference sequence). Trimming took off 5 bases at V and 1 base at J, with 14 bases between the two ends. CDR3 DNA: TGTGCCAGTAGTCCAGCCACAGGGATTAACTATGGCTACACCTTC. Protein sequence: CASSPATGINYGYTF.

CDR3: CATSRQINYQETQYF. CDR3 DNA sequence: TGTGCCACCAGCAGACAAATAAATTACCAAGAGACCCAGTACTTC. The chain links TRBV15 to TRBJ2-5, with unresolved D. V was clipped by 2 bases and J by 0 bases, with 10 bases between them. The germline CDR1 and CDR2 sequences are LNHNV and YYDKDF (reference sequence). CDR3 length: 15 residues.

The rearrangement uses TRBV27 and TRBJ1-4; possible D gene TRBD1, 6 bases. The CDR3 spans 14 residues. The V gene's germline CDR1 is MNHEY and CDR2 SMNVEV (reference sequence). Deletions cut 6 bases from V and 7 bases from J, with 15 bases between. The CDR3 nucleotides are TGTGCCAGCAGACTACAGGGTTACGGTGAAAAACTGTTTTTT. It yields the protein CASRLQGYGEKLFF.

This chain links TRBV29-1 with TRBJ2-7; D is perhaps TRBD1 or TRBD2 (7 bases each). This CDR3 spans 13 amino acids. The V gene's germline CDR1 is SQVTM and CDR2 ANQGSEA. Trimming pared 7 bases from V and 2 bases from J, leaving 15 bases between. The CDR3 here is CSAGGQGAYEQYF. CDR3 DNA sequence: TGCAGCGCCGGGGGGCAGGGGGCCTACGAGCAGTACTTC.

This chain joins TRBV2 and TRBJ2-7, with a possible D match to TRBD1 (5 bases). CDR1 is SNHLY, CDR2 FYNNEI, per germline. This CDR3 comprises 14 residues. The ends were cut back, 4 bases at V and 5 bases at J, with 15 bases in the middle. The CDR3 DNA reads TGTGCCAGCAGTGCACGGACATATACTAACGAGCAGTACTTC. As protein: CASSARTYTNEQYF.

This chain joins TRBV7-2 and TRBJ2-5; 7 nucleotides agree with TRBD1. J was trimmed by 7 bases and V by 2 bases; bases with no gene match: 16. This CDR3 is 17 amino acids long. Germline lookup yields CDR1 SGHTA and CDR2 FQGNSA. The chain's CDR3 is CASSLTFFGTAGGTQYF. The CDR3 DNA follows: TGTGCCAGCAGCTTAACATTTTTCGGGACAGCCGGCGGGACCCAGTACTTC.

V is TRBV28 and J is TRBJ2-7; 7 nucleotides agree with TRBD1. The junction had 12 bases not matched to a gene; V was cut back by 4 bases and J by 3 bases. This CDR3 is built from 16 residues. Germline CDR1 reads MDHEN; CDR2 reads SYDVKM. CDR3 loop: CASSSPPGTAFYEQYF. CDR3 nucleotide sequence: TGTGCCAGCAGTTCCCCCCCCGGGACAGCCTTCTACGAGCAGTACTTC.

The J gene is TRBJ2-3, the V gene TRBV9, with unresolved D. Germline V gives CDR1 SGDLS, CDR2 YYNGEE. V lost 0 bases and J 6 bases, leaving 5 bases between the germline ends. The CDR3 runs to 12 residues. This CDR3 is CASSVGSDTQYF. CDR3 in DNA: TGTGCCAGCAGCGTAGGGTCGGATACGCAGTATTTT.

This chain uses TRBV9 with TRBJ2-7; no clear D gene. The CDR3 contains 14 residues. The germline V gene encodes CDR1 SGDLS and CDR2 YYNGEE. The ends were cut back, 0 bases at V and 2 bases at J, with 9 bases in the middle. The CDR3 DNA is TGTGCCAGCAGCGTAGGAGGATTTCCCTACGAGCAGTACTTC. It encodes CASSVGGFPYEQYF.

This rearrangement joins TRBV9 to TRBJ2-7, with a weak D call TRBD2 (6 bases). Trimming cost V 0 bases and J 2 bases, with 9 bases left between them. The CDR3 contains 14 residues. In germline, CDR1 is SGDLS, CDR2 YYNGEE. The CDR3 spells CASSVDPGAYEQYF. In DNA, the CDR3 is TGTGCCAGCAGCGTAGATCCGGGGGCCTACGAGCAGTACTTC. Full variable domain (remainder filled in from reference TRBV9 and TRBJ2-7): DSGVTQTPKHLITATGQRVTLRCSPRSGDLSVYWYQQSLDQGLQFLIQYYNGEERAKGNILERFSAQQFPDLHSELNLSSLELGDSALYFCASSVDPGAYEQYFGPGTRLTVT.

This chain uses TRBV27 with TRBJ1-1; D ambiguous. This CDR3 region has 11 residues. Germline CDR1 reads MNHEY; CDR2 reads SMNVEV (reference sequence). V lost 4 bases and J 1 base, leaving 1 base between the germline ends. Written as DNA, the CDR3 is TGTGCCAGCAGTTCGAACACTGAAGCTTTCTTT. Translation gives CASSSNTEAFF.

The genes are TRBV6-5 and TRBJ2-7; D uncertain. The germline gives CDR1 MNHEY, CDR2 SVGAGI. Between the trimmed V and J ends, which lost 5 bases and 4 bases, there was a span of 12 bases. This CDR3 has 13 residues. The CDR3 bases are TGTGCCAGCAGTCCCCTCCGAATTTACGAGCAGTACTTC. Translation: CASSPLRIYEQYF.

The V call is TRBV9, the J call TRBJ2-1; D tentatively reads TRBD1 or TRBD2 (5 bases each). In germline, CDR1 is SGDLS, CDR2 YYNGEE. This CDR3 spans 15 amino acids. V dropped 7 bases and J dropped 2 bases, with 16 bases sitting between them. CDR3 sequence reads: CASSPGRQTYNEQFF. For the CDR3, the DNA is TGTGCCAGCTCGCCGGGACGGCAGACCTACAATGAGCAGTTCTTC. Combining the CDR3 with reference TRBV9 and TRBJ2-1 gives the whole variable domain DSGVTQTPKHLITATGQRVTLRCSPRSGDLSVYWYQQSLDQGLQFLIQYYNGEERAKGNILERFSAQQFPDLHSELNLSSLELGDSALYFCASSPGRQTYNEQFFGPGTRLTVL.

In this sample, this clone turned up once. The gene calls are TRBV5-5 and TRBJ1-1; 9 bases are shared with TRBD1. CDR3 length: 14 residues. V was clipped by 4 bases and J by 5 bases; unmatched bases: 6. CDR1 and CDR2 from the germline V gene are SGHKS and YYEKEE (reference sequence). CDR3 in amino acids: CASSGRQGDTEAFF. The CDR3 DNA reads TGTGCCAGCAGCGGAAGACAGGGGGATACTGAAGCTTTCTTT.

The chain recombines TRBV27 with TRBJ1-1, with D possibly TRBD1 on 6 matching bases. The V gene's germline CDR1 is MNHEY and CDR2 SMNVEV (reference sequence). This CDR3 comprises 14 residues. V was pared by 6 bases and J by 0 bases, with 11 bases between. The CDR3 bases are TGTGCCAGCAGGCCACAGGGCGTGAACACTGAAGCTTTCTTT. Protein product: CASRPQGVNTEAFF.

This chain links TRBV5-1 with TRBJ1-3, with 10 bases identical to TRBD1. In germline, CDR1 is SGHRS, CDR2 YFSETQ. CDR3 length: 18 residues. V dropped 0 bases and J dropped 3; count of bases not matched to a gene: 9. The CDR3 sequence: CASSLGSGTGVSGNTIYF. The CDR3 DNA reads TGCGCCAGCAGCTTGGGATCCGGGACAGGGGTTAGTGGAAACACCATATATTTT. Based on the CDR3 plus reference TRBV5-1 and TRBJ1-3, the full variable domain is KAGVTQTPRYLIKTRGQQVTLSCSPISGHRSVSWYQQTPGQGLQFLFEYFSETQRNKGNFPGRFSGRQFSNSRSEMNVSTLELGDSALYLCASSLGSGTGVSGNTIYFGEGSWLTVV.

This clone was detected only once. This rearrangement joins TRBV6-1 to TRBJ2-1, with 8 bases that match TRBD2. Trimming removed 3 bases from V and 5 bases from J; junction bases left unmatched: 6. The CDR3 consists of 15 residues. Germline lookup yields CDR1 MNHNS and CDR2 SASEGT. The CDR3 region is CASSEVAGGHNEQFF. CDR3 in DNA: TGTGCCAGCAGTGAGGTGGCGGGAGGACACAATGAGCAGTTCTTC.

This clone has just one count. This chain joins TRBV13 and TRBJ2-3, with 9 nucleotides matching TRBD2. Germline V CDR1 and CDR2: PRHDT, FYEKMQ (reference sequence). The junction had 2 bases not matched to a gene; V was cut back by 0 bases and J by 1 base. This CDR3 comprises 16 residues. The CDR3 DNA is TGTGCCAGCAGCTTAGGGCGGACTAGCGGCACAGATACGCAGTATTTT. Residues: CASSLGRTSGTDTQYF.

The CDR3 region is CASSKGGRGAPGEDTQYF. Here the CDR3 DNA reads TGTGCCAGCAGCAAAGGGGGTCGAGGGGCCCCCGGAGAAGATACGCAGTATTTT. This chain links TRBV21-1 with TRBJ2-3. TRBV21-1 is flagged as a pseudogene. CDR3 length equals 18 residues.

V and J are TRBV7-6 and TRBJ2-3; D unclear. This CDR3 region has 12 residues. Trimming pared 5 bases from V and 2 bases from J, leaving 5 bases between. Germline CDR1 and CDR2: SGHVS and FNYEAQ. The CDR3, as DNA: TGTGCCAGCAGCCAATCCACAGATACGCAGTATTTT. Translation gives CASSQSTDTQYF.